This T cell receptor beta chain stems from a study of T-cell memory formation after mild COVID-19. V lost 0 bases and J 5 bases, leaving 10 bases between the germline ends. Germline V lookup: CDR1 DFQATT, CDR2 SNEGSKA (reference sequence). This CDR3 has 14 amino acids. TCRdb passed the 5' RACE reads through MiXCR, listing each CDR3 protein once. The top ten hold about 30% of the sample, which has 110,000 to 150,000 distinct CDR3 sequences, 13% to 15% seen once. This clonotype occurred a few times. This sequence originates from an adult woman who had mild COVID-19 (a few samples of this study predate the infection). Cell type and time point are not known. The rearrangement joins TRBV20-1 to TRBJ2-2; D may be TRBD1 or TRBD2 (5 bases each). The material sequenced was PBMCs or a T cell subset sorted from them (not recorded which). The CDR3 reads CSARDRGVTGELFF. DNA for the CDR3: TGCAGTGCTAGAGATCGAGGGGTAACCGGGGAGCTGTTTTTT.